This T cell receptor beta chain is from a study of T-cell reconstitution after alpha-beta-depleted transplantation in children. This clonotype occurred many times. CDR3 length equals 14 residues. Trimming took 5 bases from V and 2 from J, leaving 10 bases between them. Germline CDR1 is MNHEY and CDR2 is SVGEGT. The authors prepared the TCRbeta library with unique molecular identifiers. TCRdb recomputed calls from the PCR reads with MiXCR, one row per CDR3 protein. The sample contains around 200,000 distinct CDR3 sequences, around 9.5% of which appear only once. This receptor was identified in a human donor who donated a stem cell graft to a child with acute lymphoblastic leukemia. V is TRBV6-2 or TRBV6-3 and J is TRBJ1-5; a weak D match, TRBD1 (5 bases). The material was PBMCs from the stem cell graft donor, obtained from the stem cell graft. The CDR3 protein is CASSDPGGNQPQHF. CDR3 bases: TGTGCCAGCAGTGACCCGGGGGGCAATCAGCCCCAGCATTTT.